These 22 T cell receptor beta chains came from one sample sequenced in a study of blood T cell repertoires in COVID-19. Repertoires were generated with immunoSEQ multiplex PCR, while TCRdb's copy carries only in-frame clones and drops some. The table has about 40,000 clones, roughly 88% seen once. The sequencing sample was made of peripheral blood. These receptors were collected from a woman in her 70s with acute or convalescent COVID-19.

V is TRBV4-3 and J is TRBJ2-2; 7 nucleotides agree with TRBD2. With 3 bases clipped from V and 1 base from J, the junction kept 2 bases outside the gene matches. CDR1 is LGHNA, CDR2 YSLEER, per germline. CDR3 length: 15 residues. This CDR3 is CASSHTSVNTGELFF. DNA for the CDR3: TGCGCCAGCAGCCACACTAGCGTGAACACCGGGGAGCTGTTTTTT.

The CDR3, as DNA: TGTGCCAGCAGTTACTCCAGGCCGCCAAGGTCCTATGGCTACACCTTC. It yields the protein CASSYSRPPRSYGYTF. The chain employs TRBV6-5 and TRBJ1-2; D gene ambiguous. V was shortened by 0 bases and J by 4 bases, with 15 bases between the two germline ends. This CDR3 comprises 16 residues. CDR1 is MNHEY, CDR2 SVGAGI, per germline.

The chain couples TRBV3-1 (or the pseudogene TRBV3-2) to TRBJ2-5; TRBD2 is a possible D gene (7 bases). The CDR3 spans 15 residues. The V gene's germline CDR1 is LGHDT and CDR2 YNNKEL (reference sequence). Deletions cut 4 bases from V and 4 bases from J, with 16 bases between. For the CDR3, the DNA is TGTGCCAGCAGCCGGGGAGGGGGGGCCACAGAGACCCAGTACTTC. Its protein is CASSRGGGATETQYF.

The rearrangement joins TRBV5-1 to TRBJ1-4, with 7 bases matching TRBD1. CDR1 is SGHRS, CDR2 YFSETQ, per germline. This CDR3 is 14 amino acids long. The J segment lost 5 bases and the V segment lost 4 bases, leaving 5 bases of the junction unmatched. CDR3 bases: TGCGCCAGCAGCCGTGACAGGGCCAATGAAAAACTGTTTTTT. It specifies CASSRDRANEKLFF.

This chain uses TRBV6-5 with TRBJ1-1, with 8 positions matching TRBD1. The V gene end was trimmed by 6 bases and the J gene end by 1 base; junction bases not matched to a gene: 4. Per the germline V gene, CDR1 is MNHEY and CDR2 is SVGAGI. The CDR3 is 14 amino acids. CDR3 sequence: CASRQGVPNTEAFF. CDR3 DNA sequence: TGTGCCAGCAGACAGGGGGTGCCGAACACTGAAGCTTTCTTT.

V gene TRBV5-5 combines with J gene TRBJ1-1, with D possibly TRBD1 on 5 matching bases. V lost 4 bases and J 7 bases, leaving 14 bases between the germline ends. This CDR3 region has 13 residues. Germline assignment: CDR1 SGHKS and CDR2 YYEKEE (reference sequence). The CDR3 nucleotides are TGTGCCAGCAGCCTAGGGGCCGGGAGTGAAGCTTTCTTT. The encoded protein is CASSLGAGSEAFF. Full variable domain (remainder filled in from reference TRBV5-5 and TRBJ1-1): DAGVTQSPTHLIKTRGQQVTLRCSPISGHKSVSWYQQVLGQGPQFIFQYYEKEERGRGNFPDRFSARQFPNYSSELNVNALLLGDSALYLCASSLGAGSEAFFGQGTRLTVV.

The chain links TRBV20-1 to TRBJ1-1, with D uncertain. Germline loops: CDR1 DFQATT, CDR2 SNEGSKA (reference sequence). This CDR3 contains 10 residues. The V end lost 3 bases, the J end lost 7 bases, and 6 bases lay between the germline ends. For the CDR3, the DNA is TGCAGTGCTAGTCTATATGAAGCTTTCTTT. This translates into CSASLYEAFF.

The chain links TRBV18 to TRBJ1-5, with TRBD1 matching 8 bases. CDR1 KGHSH and CDR2 LQKENI come from the germline V gene. The V gene end was trimmed by 5 bases and the J gene end by 7 bases; junction bases not matched to a gene: 10. The CDR3 covers 15 residues. The CDR3 DNA reads TGTGCCAGCTCATCCCGGCAGGGGGCCGAACAGCCCCAGCATTTT. Translation gives CASSSRQGAEQPQHF. Full variable domain (outside the CDR3, taken from reference TRBV18 and TRBJ1-5): NAGVMQNPRHLVRRRGQEARLRCSPMKGHSHVYWYRQLPEEGLKFMVYLQKENIIDESGMPKERFSAEFPKEGPSILRIQQVVRGDSAAYFCASSSRQGAEQPQHFGDGTRLSIL.

This clone has a handful of counts. V and J are TRBV27 and TRBJ2-2; D is perhaps TRBD1 (5 bases). V was cut by 6 bases and J by 0 bases, with 11 bases left in between. CDR3 length equals 15 residues. Germline V gene data show CDR1 as MNHEY and CDR2 as SMNVEV (reference sequence). CDR3 residues: CASSSGIANTGELFF. The CDR3 coding sequence is TGTGCCAGCAGCTCAGGGATCGCGAACACCGGGGAGCTGTTTTTT.

The chain recombines TRBV7-2 with TRBJ2-5; 10 bases align to TRBD2. CDR1 and CDR2 (germline): SGHTA, FQGNSA. V trimming: 4 bases; J trimming: 1 base; junction bases outside the gene matches: 3. This CDR3 comprises 15 residues. This CDR3 is CASSYLAGGQETQYF. The DNA of the CDR3 is TGTGCCAGCAGCTATTTAGCGGGGGGCCAAGAGACCCAGTACTTC.

The chain carries TRBV9 and TRBJ1-3, with D possibly being TRBD1 (5 bases). Germline lookup yields CDR1 SGDLS and CDR2 YYNGEE. V shed 0 bases and J shed 2 bases, with 12 bases lying between them. The CDR3 runs to 16 residues. Here the CDR3 reads CASSVEARAAGNTIYF. The DNA of the CDR3 is TGTGCCAGCAGCGTAGAAGCCAGGGCGGCTGGAAACACCATATATTTT.

The chain uses TRBV28 and TRBJ1-2; a weak D match, TRBD1 (5 bases). The ends were cut back, 2 bases at V and 8 bases at J, with 15 bases in the middle. Germline CDR1 is MDHEN and CDR2 is SYDVKM. The CDR3 consists of 14 residues. The CDR3 loop is CASSLMGGAGGYTF. CDR3 DNA: TGTGCCAGCAGTTTAATGGGAGGGGCCGGCGGCTACACCTTC.

CDR3 nucleotides: TGTGCCAGCAGCCCTGAAGGGGCCTCCTACAATGAGCAGTTCTTC. Its translation is CASSPEGASYNEQFF. V usage is TRBV7-6 and J usage is TRBJ2-1; D perhaps matches TRBD1 (5 bases). The CDR3 runs to 15 residues. Germline CDR1 reads SGHVS; CDR2 reads FNYEAQ. Trimming left V 5 bases short and J 0 bases short, with 11 bases between.

This chain joins TRBV6-1 and TRBJ2-7; D call uncertain. Trimming removed 0 bases at V and 3 bases at J, with 6 bases between. The germline V gene has CDR1 MNHNS and CDR2 SASEGT. This CDR3 has 13 residues. CDR3 residues: CASSEAALYEQYV. CDR3 coding DNA: TGTGCCAGCAGTGAAGCGGCCCTCTACGAGCAGTACGTC.

V usage is TRBV28 and J usage is TRBJ2-2; 9 positions agree with TRBD1. The germline V gene has CDR1 MDHEN and CDR2 SYDVKM. CDR3 length equals 17 residues. V was clipped by 2 bases and J by 3 bases; unmatched bases: 7. CDR3 nucleotide sequence: TGTGCCAGCAGTTTAATAACAGGGGGCTTGGACACCGGGGAGCTGTTTTTT. It codes for CASSLITGGLDTGELFF.

V and J are TRBV27 and TRBJ1-2; 8 bases map to TRBD1. V trimming: 3 bases; J trimming: 6 bases; junction bases outside the gene matches: 9. This CDR3 region has 15 residues. Germline lookup yields CDR1 MNHEY and CDR2 SMNVEV (reference sequence). CDR3 protein: CASSFRQGSLDGYTF. The CDR3 bases are TGTGCCAGCAGTTTCAGACAGGGGTCCTTAGATGGCTACACCTTC.

CDR3 bases: TGTGCCAGCAGCGTAGGTAGCGGGGGCTACAATGAGCAGTTCTTC. It is translated as CASSVGSGGYNEQFF. The chain is built from TRBV9 and TRBJ2-1; TRBD2 matches 9 bases. Germline CDR1 is SGDLS and CDR2 is YYNGEE. V lost 0 bases, J lost 3 bases, and 1 base stayed unmatched. The CDR3 runs to 15 residues.

This chain links TRBV21-1 with TRBJ2-1; TRBD1 is the table's D call, not checked against the DNA. TRBV21-1 is noted as a pseudogene. This CDR3 is built from 17 residues. CDR3 sequence (DNA): TGTGCCAGCAGCTTCCCCATAGGGACAGGGGGCGAACATGAGCAGTTCTTC. The encoded protein is CASSFPIGTGGEHEQFF.

This clone was counted only a few times. This chain connects TRBV12-3 or TRBV12-4 to TRBJ1-2; 8 positions match TRBD1. The CDR3 consists of 12 residues. After removal of 6 bases from V and 8 bases from J, the junction contained 5 bases not matched to a gene. CDR3 in DNA: TGTGCCAGCAGGGGACAGGAACGGGGCTACACCTTC. Protein sequence: CASRGQERGYTF.

V and J are TRBV5-1 and TRBJ2-2; a weak D match, TRBD1 (5 bases). CDR1 SGHRS and CDR2 YFSETQ come from the germline V gene. This CDR3 is 16 amino acids long. V lost 1 base to trimming and J lost 2 bases, with 12 bases between them. In nucleotides, the CDR3 is TGCGCCAGCAGCTTGAGCAGGGCCTATAACACCGGGGAGCTGTTTTTT. Translation gives CASSLSRAYNTGELFF.

CDR3 bases: TGCGCCAGCAGCTCGGGACTAGCGGAATCAAATGAGCAGTTCTTC. Its translation: CASSSGLAESNEQFF. The J gene is TRBJ2-1, the V gene TRBV5-1, with 11 bases lining up with TRBD2. Trimming took 3 bases from V and 7 from J; bases not matched to a gene: 6. CDR3 size: 15 residues. CDR1 is SGHRS, CDR2 YFSETQ, per germline.

With regard to this clone: The junction differs from germline at one of its ends, possibly a read error. The V gene is TRBV24-1, the J gene TRBJ2-1; 9 bases line up with TRBD2. CDR3 length: 16 amino acids. CDR1 is KGHDR, CDR2 SFDVKD, per germline. DNA of the CDR3: TGTGCCACCAGTGATTTCGGCGGGAGGGCCTATAATGAGCAGTTCTTC. This codes for CATSDFGGRAYNEQFF.